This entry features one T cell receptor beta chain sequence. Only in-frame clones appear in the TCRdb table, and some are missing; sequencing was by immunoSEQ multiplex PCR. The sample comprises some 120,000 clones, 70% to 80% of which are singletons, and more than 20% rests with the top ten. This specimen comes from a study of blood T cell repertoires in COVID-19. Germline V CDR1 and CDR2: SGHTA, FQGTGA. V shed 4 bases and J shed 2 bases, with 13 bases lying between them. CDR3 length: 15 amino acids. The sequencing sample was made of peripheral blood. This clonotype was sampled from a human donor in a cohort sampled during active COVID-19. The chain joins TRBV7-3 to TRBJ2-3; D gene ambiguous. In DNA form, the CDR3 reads TGTGCCAGCAGCTCCTACCGAAATCCCACAGATACGCAGTATTTT. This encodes CASSSYRNPTDTQYF.